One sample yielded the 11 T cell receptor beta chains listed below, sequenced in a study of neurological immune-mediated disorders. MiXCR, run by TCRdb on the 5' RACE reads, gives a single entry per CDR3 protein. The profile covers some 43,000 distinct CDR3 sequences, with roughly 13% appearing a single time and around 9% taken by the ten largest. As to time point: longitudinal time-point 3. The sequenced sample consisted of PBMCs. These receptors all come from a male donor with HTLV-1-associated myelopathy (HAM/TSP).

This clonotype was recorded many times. The CDR3 loop is CASKIVGGHGGELFF. As DNA, the CDR3 is TGTGCCAGCAAAATCGTCGGAGGGCACGGCGGGGAGCTGTTTTTT. V is TRBV28 and J is TRBJ2-2; D possibly corresponds to TRBD2 (6 bases). The CDR3 is 15 amino acids. Per germline, CDR1 MDHEN and CDR2 SYDVKM. V lost 7 bases and J lost 7, with 19 bases in between.

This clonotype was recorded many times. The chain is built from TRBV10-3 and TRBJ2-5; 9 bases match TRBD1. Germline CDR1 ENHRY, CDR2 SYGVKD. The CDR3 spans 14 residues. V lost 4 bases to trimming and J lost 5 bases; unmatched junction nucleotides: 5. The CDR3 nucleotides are TGTGCCATCAGTGCTACAGGGGGCTTGGAGACCCAGTACTTC. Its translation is CAISATGGLETQYF.

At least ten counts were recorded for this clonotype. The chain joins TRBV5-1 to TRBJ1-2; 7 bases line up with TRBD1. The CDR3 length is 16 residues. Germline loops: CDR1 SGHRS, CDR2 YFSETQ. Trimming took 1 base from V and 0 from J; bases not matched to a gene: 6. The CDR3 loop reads CASSLSTGNPNYGYTF. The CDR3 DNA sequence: TGCGCCAGCAGCTTGTCGACAGGGAATCCTAACTATGGCTACACCTTC.

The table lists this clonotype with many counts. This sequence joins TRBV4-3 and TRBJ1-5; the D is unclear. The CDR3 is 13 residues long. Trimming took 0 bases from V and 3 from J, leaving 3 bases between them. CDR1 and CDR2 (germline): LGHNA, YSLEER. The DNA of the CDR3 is TGCGCCAGCAGCCAAGAGCCCAATCAGCCCCAGCATTTT. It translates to CASSQEPNQPQHF.

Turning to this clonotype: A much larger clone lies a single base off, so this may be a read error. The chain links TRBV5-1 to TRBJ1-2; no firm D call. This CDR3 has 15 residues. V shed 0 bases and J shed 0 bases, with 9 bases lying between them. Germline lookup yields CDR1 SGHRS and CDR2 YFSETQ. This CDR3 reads CASSLGRGSNYGYTF. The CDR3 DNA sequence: TGCGCCAGCAGCTTGGGACGGGGATCTAACTATGGCTACACCTTC.

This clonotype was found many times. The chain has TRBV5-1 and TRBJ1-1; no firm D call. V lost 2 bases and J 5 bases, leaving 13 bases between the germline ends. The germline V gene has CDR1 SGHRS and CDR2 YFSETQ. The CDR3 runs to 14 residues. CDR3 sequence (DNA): TGCGCCAGCAGCTTTGGGAATACGGGGACTGAAGCTTTCTTT. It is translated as CASSFGNTGTEAFF.

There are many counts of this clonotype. The CDR3 is CSARDPLTSGGVSYPSTDTQYF. The CDR3 DNA sequence: TGCAGTGCTAGAGATCCCCTGACTAGCGGGGGGGTCTCTTACCCTAGCACAGATACGCAGTATTTT. The gene calls are TRBV20-1 and TRBJ2-3, with 14 positions matching TRBD2. V was pared by 0 bases and J by 0 bases, with 17 bases of the junction left unmatched. The CDR3 is 22 amino acids. From germline, CDR1 is DFQATT and CDR2 SNEGSKA (reference sequence).

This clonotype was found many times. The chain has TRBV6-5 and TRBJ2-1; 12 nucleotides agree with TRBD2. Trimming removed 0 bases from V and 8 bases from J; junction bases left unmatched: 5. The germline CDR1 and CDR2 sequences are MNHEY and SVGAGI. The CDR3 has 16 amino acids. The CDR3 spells CASSYSVLAGGHEQFF. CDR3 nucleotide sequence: TGTGCCAGCAGTTACTCGGTACTAGCGGGGGGCCATGAGCAGTTCTTC.

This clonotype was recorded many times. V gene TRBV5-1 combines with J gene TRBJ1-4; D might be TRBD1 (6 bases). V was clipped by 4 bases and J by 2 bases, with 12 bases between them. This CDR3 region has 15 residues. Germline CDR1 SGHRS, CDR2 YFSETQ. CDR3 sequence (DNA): TGCGCCAGCAGCCGAACAGGGTACACTAATGAAAAACTGTTTTTT. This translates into CASSRTGYTNEKLFF.

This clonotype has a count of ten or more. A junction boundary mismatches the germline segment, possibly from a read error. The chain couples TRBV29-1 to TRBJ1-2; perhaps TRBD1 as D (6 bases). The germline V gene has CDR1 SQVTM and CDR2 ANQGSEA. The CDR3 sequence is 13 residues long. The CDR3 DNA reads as TGCAGCGTTGATGACCGGGGGCAGGGCCCTTTAACTTTC. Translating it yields CSVDDRGQGPLTF.

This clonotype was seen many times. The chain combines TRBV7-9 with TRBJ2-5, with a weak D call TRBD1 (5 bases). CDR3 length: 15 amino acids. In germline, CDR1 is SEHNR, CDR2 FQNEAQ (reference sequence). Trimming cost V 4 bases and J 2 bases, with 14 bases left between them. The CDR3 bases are TGTGCCAGCAGCTGGGATGGCCAGGGTCAAGAGACCCAGTACTTC. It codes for CASSWDGQGQETQYF.